The 10 T cell receptor beta chains below all came from one sample that was sequenced in a study of CD8 T cells in ankylosing spondylitis. TCRdb re-analysed the 5' RACE reads in MiXCR, keeping a single row per CDR3 protein. The sample records roughly 69,000 distinct CDR3 sequences, about 5.7% being singletons. Source material: blood, either unsorted or a sorted T cell fraction (not recorded which). The receptors originated from a male donor with ankylosing spondylitis or in good health (not recorded which).

This clonotype has ten or more counts. This chain connects TRBV18 to TRBJ1-4; 7 nucleotides line up with TRBD1. This CDR3 is 14 amino acids long. V was pared by 3 bases and J by 7 bases, with 5 bases of the junction left unmatched. Germline CDR1 reads KGHSH; CDR2 reads LQKENI. The CDR3 loop reads CASSPVTGTEKLFF. The CDR3 DNA follows: TGTGCCAGCTCACCGGTGACAGGGACTGAAAAACTGTTTTTT. The complete variable domain, with remaining parts taken from reference TRBV18 and TRBJ1-4, reads NAGVMQNPRHLVRRRGQEARLRCSPMKGHSHVYWYRQLPEEGLKFMVYLQKENIIDESGMPKERFSAEFPKEGPSILRIQQVVRGDSAAYFCASSPVTGTEKLFFGSGTQLSVL.

This clonotype appeared many times. J is TRBJ1-1 and V is TRBV5-1; D is uncertain. CDR1 is SGHRS and CDR2 is YFSETQ in the germline V gene. The V and J ends lost 4 bases and 4 bases respectively, with 17 bases between them. This CDR3 has 15 amino acids. The CDR3 bases are TGCGCCAGCAGCCTGGACGGGGAAAGGAGCACTGAAGCTTTCTTT. Translating gives CASSLDGERSTEAFF.

This clonotype has ten or more counts. V is TRBV20-1 and J is TRBJ1-5; unclear D gene. The germline V and J ends were trimmed by 0 bases and 0 bases, with 15 bases remaining between them. The CDR3 is 17 residues long. Germline CDR1 DFQATT, CDR2 SNEGSKA (reference sequence). The CDR3 is CSARDPGLMYSNQPQHF. DNA of the CDR3: TGCAGTGCTAGAGATCCCGGACTGATGTATAGCAATCAGCCCCAGCATTTT.

This clonotype was counted many times. This sequence joins TRBV4-1 and TRBJ1-3; D is undetermined. V lost 1 base and J 4 bases, leaving 8 bases between the germline ends. Germline V CDR1 and CDR2: MGHRA, YSYEKL. The CDR3 has 14 residues. The CDR3 DNA sequence: TGCGCCAGCAGCCAAGGGGAAGGAGGAAACACCATATATTTT. Its translation is CASSQGEGGNTIYF.

This clonotype was seen repeatedly, ten times or more. This rearrangement joins TRBV7-2 to TRBJ2-2; D call uncertain. Trimming took 4 bases from V and 7 from J, leaving 13 bases between them. CDR3 length: 14 residues. Germline V gene sequence: CDR1 SGHTA, CDR2 FQGNSA. This chain's CDR3 is CASSSYSTGGELFF. CDR3 nucleotides: TGTGCCAGCAGCTCTTATTCCACGGGCGGGGAGCTGTTTTTT.

This clonotype was recorded at least ten times. The chain joins TRBV6-5 to TRBJ2-7; D may be TRBD1 (6 bases). CDR1 and CDR2 from the germline V gene are MNHEY and SVGAGI. The CDR3 contains 16 residues. The V gene lost 0 bases and the J gene lost 2 bases, with 14 bases spanning the gap. CDR3 nucleotide sequence: TGTGCCAGCAGTTACTCGAGGATCAGGGGAGCCTACGAGCAGTACTTC. Protein sequence: CASSYSRIRGAYEQYF.

The sample holds many counts of this clonotype. This chain uses TRBV6-1 with TRBJ1-6, with 7 nucleotides matching TRBD1. There are 13 residues in the CDR3. The V and J ends lost 6 bases and 10 bases, in that order; junction bases with no gene match: 6. CDR1 is MNHNS, CDR2 SASEGT, per germline. CDR3 sequence (DNA): TGTGCCAGCAGACCCGACAGGGACTCACCCCTCCACTTT. Amino acid sequence: CASRPDRDSPLHF.

There are many counts of this clonotype. The CDR3 DNA reads as TGTGCCAGCAGTTCCCCCGGAGGGGGGAATCAGCCCCAGCATTTT. It is translated as CASSSPGGGNQPQHF. V and J are TRBV28 and TRBJ1-5; weak D call: TRBD1 (6 bases). This CDR3 has 15 amino acids. CDR1 MDHEN and CDR2 SYDVKM come from the germline V gene. V was shortened by 4 bases and J by 4 bases, with 14 bases between the two germline ends.

This clonotype was found many times. This rearrangement joins TRBV10-1 to TRBJ1-2; D not resolved. In germline, CDR1 is WNHNN, CDR2 SYGVQD (reference sequence). The germline V and J ends were trimmed by 6 bases and 4 bases, with 12 bases remaining between them. This CDR3 has 13 amino acids. This CDR3 reads CASSLDRRYGYTF. The CDR3 nucleotides are TGCGCCAGCAGCCTGGACCGCCGCTATGGCTACACCTTC.

In its sample, this clonotype was seen many times. V usage is TRBV5-4 and J usage is TRBJ2-2; TRBD2 matches 8 bases. Germline-derived CDR1 and CDR2 are SGHNT and YYREEE (reference sequence). The length of the CDR3 is 14 residues. V lost 2 bases and J lost 6; bases outside the gene matches: 3. This CDR3 is CASSFLGGAGELFF. The DNA for the CDR3 is TGTGCCAGCAGCTTTCTCGGGGGGGCCGGGGAGCTGTTTTTT.